Sequencing of this T cell receptor beta chain was carried out in a study of breast tumors, draining lymph nodes, adjacent tissues. General observations from the study: Findings are consistent with lymph node origin and intratumoral expansion of most tumor T cells. Compared with lymph nodes, tumors were less diverse; compared with nontumor tissue, more. Tumor T cell lymph node origin was a supported hypothesis, not proven.

Samples came from axillary lymph nodes draining the breast cancer. By share, this clonotype ranks as medium-sized. The antigen remains unidentified. V was clipped by 0 bases and J by 4 bases, with 6 bases between them. This CDR3 contains 14 residues. Germline assignment: CDR1 LNHNV and CDR2 YYDKDF (reference sequence). MiXCR was run by TCRdb on the multiplex PCR reads, yielding one entry per CDR3 protein. This sample yields approximately 200,000 distinct CDR3 sequences, of which roughly 31% are seen a single time; approximately 4.3% belongs to the top ten. The sequenced sample consisted of axillary lymph node tissue. The chain couples TRBV15 to TRBJ1-4; no clear D. This clonotype originated in a female donor with breast cancer. Some clones in this sample may be carry-over from other donors' samples. The CDR3 coding sequence is TGTGCCACCAGCAGAGATCGGGTTAATGAAAAACTGTTTTTT. Translated: CATSRDRVNEKLFF.